What follows are 28 T cell receptor beta chains derived from one specimen sequenced in a study of T cell repertoires in cytomegalovirus infection. TCRdb re-called the reads with MiXCR, one entry per CDR3 protein. The sample carries 570,000 or so distinct CDR3 sequences, 40% recorded once. Their specific antigens are unknown. Sequencing was performed on cultured PBMCs, taken from culture after CMV antigen stimulation. The receptors were gathered from a human donor in good health (CMV status not recorded). Some clones in this sample may be carry-over from other donors' samples.

This sequence joins TRBV20-1 and TRBJ2-7; D may be TRBD1 or TRBD2 (5 bases each). The CDR3 spans 16 residues. V lost 0 bases, J lost 3 bases, and 18 bases lay in between. CDR1 is DFQATT and CDR2 is SNEGSKA in the germline V gene (reference sequence). The CDR3: CSARDSDGQPFYEQYF. The DNA of the CDR3 is TGCAGTGCTAGAGATAGCGATGGACAACCTTTCTACGAGCAGTACTTC.

The rearrangement links TRBV6-1 to TRBJ1-5, with D maybe TRBD1 (5 bases). Trimming removed 3 bases from V and 0 bases from J, with 12 bases in between. Germline CDR1 is MNHNS and CDR2 is SASEGT. The CDR3 runs to 16 residues. The CDR3 region is CASSDWGGYSNQPQHF. In nucleotides, the CDR3 is TGTGCCAGCAGTGATTGGGGGGGGTATAGCAATCAGCCCCAGCATTTT.

V is TRBV10-3 and J is TRBJ2-3; D possibly uses TRBD1 or TRBD2 (7 bases each). Between the trimmed V and J ends, which lost 10 bases and 4 bases, there was a span of 15 bases. Germline loops: CDR1 ENHRY, CDR2 SYGVKD. The CDR3 loop spans 13 amino acids. The CDR3 reads CATGEGAPDTQYF. CDR3 nucleotides: TGTGCCACAGGGGAGGGGGCCCCAGATACGCAGTATTTT.

This clonotype was counted at least ten times. This CDR3 is CASSLDWSSYEQYF. In nucleotides, the CDR3 is TGTGCCAGCAGCTTGGACTGGAGCTCCTACGAGCAGTACTTC. This chain uses TRBV5-4 with TRBJ2-7; no clear D gene. This CDR3 contains 14 residues. Per the germline V gene, CDR1 is SGHNT and CDR2 is YYREEE (reference sequence). V was pared by 0 bases and J by 0 bases, with 7 bases between.

The V gene is TRBV27, the J gene TRBJ1-3; D gene ambiguous. Trimming cost V 3 bases and J 0 bases, with 12 bases left between them. This CDR3 is 16 amino acids long. CDR1 is MNHEY, CDR2 SMNVEV, per germline (reference sequence). The CDR3 loop is CASSFLWGSSGNTIYF. In DNA, the CDR3 is TGTGCCAGCAGTTTCCTCTGGGGAAGCTCTGGAAACACCATATATTTT.

This clonotype has a handful of counts. This rearrangement joins TRBV7-2 to TRBJ2-5, with D uncertain. Between the trimmed V and J ends, which lost 1 base and 0 bases, there was a span of 3 bases. Germline V gene data show CDR1 as SGHTA and CDR2 as FQGNSA. The CDR3 totals 13 residues. The CDR3, as DNA: TGTGCCAGCAGCTTAGAGTACCAAGAGACCCAGTACTTC. It codes for CASSLEYQETQYF. The full variable domain, its missing parts supplied by reference TRBV7-2 and TRBJ2-5, is GAGVSQSPSNKVTEKGKDVELRCDPISGHTALYWYRQSLGQGLEFLIYFQGNSAPDKSGLPSDRFSAERTGGSVSTLTIQRTQQEDSAVYLCASSLEYQETQYFGPGTRLLVL.

In its sample, this clonotype was seen many times. This rearrangement joins TRBV7-6 to TRBJ2-1; TRBD2 matches at 15 bases. The CDR3 totals 17 residues. Looked up from germline, CDR1 is SGHVS and CDR2 is FNYEAQ. V shed 1 base and J 7 bases; nucleotides not matched to a gene: 5. The CDR3 loop reads CASSLGGLAGGANEQFF. In nucleotides, the CDR3 is TGTGCCAGCAGCTTAGGAGGACTAGCGGGAGGGGCAAATGAGCAGTTCTTC.

This chain joins TRBV12-3 or TRBV12-4 and TRBJ2-3, with D uncertain. Trimming removed 7 bases at V and 8 bases at J, with 13 bases between. The CDR3 consists of 12 residues. CDR3 sequence: CASMTFAGTQYF. The DNA for the CDR3 is TGTGCCAGCATGACGTTTGCCGGTACGCAGTATTTT.

This clonotype was detected only a few times. The chain has TRBV7-2 and TRBJ2-5, with 9 positions matching TRBD2. V trimming: 6 bases; J trimming: 3 bases; junction bases outside the gene matches: 8. CDR3 length: 15 amino acids. The V gene's germline CDR1 is SGHTA and CDR2 FQGNSA. The CDR3 sequence is CASRRSGRREETQYF. DNA of the CDR3: TGTGCCAGCAGACGTAGCGGGAGAAGGGAAGAGACCCAGTACTTC.

The table lists this clonotype with a few counts. The chain joins TRBV20-1 to TRBJ1-1; D is unclear. Trimming took off 5 bases at V and 2 bases at J, with 12 bases between the two ends. CDR3 length equals 13 residues. Germline CDR1 and CDR2: DFQATT and SNEGSKA (reference sequence). CDR3 DNA sequence: TGCAGTGCTCCACTGAACCAAAACACTGAAGCTTTCTTT. Translating gives CSAPLNQNTEAFF.

The chain has TRBV19 and TRBJ1-2, with 8 bases fitting TRBD1. The CDR3 consists of 14 residues. The V gene end was trimmed by 5 bases and the J gene end by 4 bases; junction bases not matched to a gene: 6. Per the germline V gene, CDR1 is LNHDA and CDR2 is SQIVND (reference sequence). CDR3 loop: CASSEGQVGYGYTF. CDR3 in DNA: TGTGCCAGTAGTGAGGGACAGGTCGGCTATGGCTACACCTTC.

This clonotype occurred a few times. V gene TRBV7-8 combines with J gene TRBJ1-5, with a possible D match to TRBD1 (5 bases). The CDR3 is 16 residues long. V lost 1 base and J 5 bases, leaving 15 bases between the germline ends. Germline CDR1 and CDR2: SGHVS and FQNEAQ. The CDR3 DNA reads TGTGCCAGCAGCTTAGTGTGGCAGGGTGGGGATCAGCCCCAGCATTTT. Translated: CASSLVWQGGDQPQHF.

The CDR3 reads CASRIRGDALNTEAFF. The CDR3 nucleotides read TGTGCCAGCAGAATCAGAGGGGACGCACTGAACACTGAAGCTTTCTTT. This sequence joins TRBV5-5 and TRBJ1-1; D might be TRBD1 (5 bases). Germline values: CDR1 SGHKS, CDR2 YYEKEE (reference sequence). V lost 5 bases to trimming and J lost 0 bases, with 17 bases between them. The CDR3 covers 16 residues.

This clonotype came up a few times. The chain employs TRBV7-2 and TRBJ1-3, with D hard to call. The V gene's germline CDR1 is SGHTA and CDR2 FQGNSA. This CDR3 spans 13 amino acids. The germline V and J ends were trimmed by 5 bases and 7 bases, with 12 bases remaining between them. The CDR3 coding sequence is TGTGCCAGCAGCCCCGTCTCACGTAACACCATATATTTT. It is translated as CASSPVSRNTIYF.

V gene TRBV7-6 combines with J gene TRBJ2-1; 10 bases align to TRBD2. The CDR3 sequence is 20 residues long. The V and J ends lost 1 base and 5 bases, in that order; junction bases with no gene match: 17. Looked up from germline, CDR1 is SGHVS and CDR2 is FNYEAQ. This chain's CDR3 is CASSLGYTSGRAPGNNEQFF. CDR3 sequence (DNA): TGTGCCAGCAGCTTAGGCTATACCAGCGGGAGGGCCCCAGGTAACAATGAGCAGTTCTTC.

V usage is TRBV7-9 and J usage is TRBJ2-6, with D unclear. CDR1 and CDR2 from the germline V gene are SEHNR and FQNEAQ (reference sequence). The CDR3 length is 16 residues. V shed 1 base and J shed 1 base, with 8 bases lying between them. CDR3 sequence (DNA): TGTGCCAGCAGCTTAGACGGGCTTTCTGGGGCCAACGTCCTGACTTTC. Its translation: CASSLDGLSGANVLTF.

CDR3 coding DNA: TGTGCCAGCTCACTAGGGACAGGGGCTTCAGGACAGCCCCAGCATTTT. This encodes CASSLGTGASGQPQHF. The V and J genes are TRBV18 and TRBJ1-5; TRBD1 aligns across 10 bases. The CDR3 runs to 16 residues. Trimming took 4 bases from V and 7 from J; bases not matched to a gene: 10. CDR1 KGHSH and CDR2 LQKENI come from the germline V gene. The variable domain in full, completed from reference TRBV18 and TRBJ1-5, reads NAGVMQNPRHLVRRRGQEARLRCSPMKGHSHVYWYRQLPEEGLKFMVYLQKENIIDESGMPKERFSAEFPKEGPSILRIQQVVRGDSAAYFCASSLGTGASGQPQHFGDGTRLSIL.

As for this clonotype: This clone may be a read error of a much larger clone one base away. V usage is TRBV7-2 and J usage is TRBJ2-7, with 10 bases aligning to TRBD2. Germline loops: CDR1 SGHTA, CDR2 FQGNSA. Trimming at V came to 2 bases and at J to 4 bases, leaving 8 bases not matched to a gene. CDR3 length: 16 amino acids. CDR3 nucleotide sequence: TGTGCCAGCAGCTTAACGGCTAGCGGGGGAACTTACGAGCAGTACTTC. Translated, it gives CASSLTASGGTYEQYF.

The chain links TRBV12-3 or TRBV12-4 to TRBJ2-3, with 7 bases fitting TRBD2. The CDR3 loop spans 11 amino acids. The V and J ends lost 5 bases and 14 bases, in that order; junction bases with no gene match: 7. Here the CDR3 DNA reads TGTGCCAGCAGTCCGGGACTAATAAGGTATTTT. Translated: CASSPGLIRYF.

Only a few counts were recorded for this clonotype. V usage is TRBV7-6 and J usage is TRBJ2-2; D is uncertain. This CDR3 has 12 amino acids. V lost 2 bases and J 6 bases, leaving 4 bases between the germline ends. Germline V lookup: CDR1 SGHVS, CDR2 FNYEAQ. Written as DNA, the CDR3 is TGTGCCAGCAGCTTATTCCCCGGGGAGCTGTTTTTT. This encodes CASSLFPGELFF.

V usage is TRBV20-1 and J usage is TRBJ2-5; D may match TRBD1 or TRBD2 (6 bases each). V lost 5 bases, J lost 6 bases, and 16 bases lay in between. The germline gives CDR1 DFQATT, CDR2 SNEGSKA (reference sequence). This CDR3 comprises 13 residues. This CDR3 reads CSAPRGPRKTQYF. CDR3 nucleotides: TGCAGTGCTCCCCGGGGGCCCAGGAAGACCCAGTACTTC.

The chain combines TRBV10-3 with TRBJ1-1; tentatively, D is TRBD1 (5 bases). Trimming removed 9 bases at V and 4 bases at J, with 15 bases between. Looked up from germline, CDR1 is ENHRY and CDR2 is SYGVKD. The CDR3 covers 13 residues. DNA of the CDR3: TGTGCCATTGGACGGACCGGGGGCACTGAAGCTTTCTTT. It specifies CAIGRTGGTEAFF.

The CDR3 is CASSVTGGQNTEAFF. The DNA for the CDR3 is TGTGCCAGCAGCGTAACGGGGGGTCAGAACACTGAAGCTTTCTTT. The J gene is TRBJ1-1, the V gene TRBV9; D may be TRBD1 (5 bases). The CDR3 contains 15 residues. Germline V gene lookup returns CDR1 SGDLS and CDR2 YYNGEE. Trimming cost V 1 base and J 1 base, with 11 bases left between them.

The chain uses TRBV2 and TRBJ2-6; D call uncertain. From germline, CDR1 is SNHLY and CDR2 FYNNEI. Trimming cost V 4 bases and J 2 bases, with 9 bases left between them. The CDR3 totals 15 residues. The CDR3 nucleotides read TGTGCCAGCAGTGGCCAGGCCCCTGGGGCCAACGTCCTGACTTTC. Its translation is CASSGQAPGANVLTF.

This chain uses TRBV2 with TRBJ1-4; TRBD1 might be the D (6 bases). Germline loops: CDR1 SNHLY, CDR2 FYNNEI. The CDR3 contains 15 residues. V was shortened by 3 bases and J by 8 bases, with 16 bases between the two germline ends. The DNA for the CDR3 is TGTGCCAGCAGTGATGCGTCAGGGGTGGGAGAAAAACTGTTTTTT. Amino acids: CASSDASGVGEKLFF.

This clonotype was picked up a small number of times. This chain uses TRBV7-9 with TRBJ1-5; the D gene is possibly TRBD1 (5 bases). Trimming left V 5 bases short and J 4 bases short, with 12 bases between. Germline values: CDR1 SEHNR, CDR2 FQNEAQ (reference sequence). The CDR3 is 14 amino acids. CDR3 bases: TGTGCCAGCAGCACAAGGGACCGAAATCAGCCCCAGCATTTT. Protein product: CASSTRDRNQPQHF.

The rearrangement uses TRBV7-8 and TRBJ2-3; D remains unclear. Germline V CDR1 and CDR2: SGHVS, FQNEAQ. The CDR3 spans 13 residues. V was trimmed by 6 bases and J by 4 bases, leaving 11 bases between them. The chain's CDR3 is CASSNFAADTQYF. The CDR3 DNA sequence: TGTGCCAGCAGTAACTTTGCTGCAGATACGCAGTATTTT.

The chain couples TRBV6-8 to TRBJ2-7, with 7 bases fitting TRBD2. V was pared by 5 bases and J by 6 bases, with 7 bases of the junction left unmatched. The CDR3 has 13 amino acids. From germline, CDR1 is MNHGY and CDR2 SAAAGT. CDR3 DNA sequence: TGTGCCAGCAGTCCCAGCGGGGTTGGCGAGCAGTACTTC. The encoded protein is CASSPSGVGEQYF.